The 28 T cell receptor beta chains listed next were all sequenced from one sample in a study of blood T cell repertoires in COVID-19 (dated by TCRdb to 2018 to 2021). To prepare the library, the immunoSEQ multiplex PCR assay was applied. The immuneACCESS repertoire file appears here via TCRdb, limited to in-frame rearrangements. These files lack a portion of the clones; in checked studies, under half of the deficit traces to unresolved V genes, and the cause of the others is not known. Within this sample are tens of thousands of clones, with 70% to 90% of them counted one time only. The biggest ten clones account for approximately 1.4% of the sample. The sequenced sample was peripheral blood. The receptors were gathered from a human donor in a cohort sampled during active COVID-19.

The gene calls are TRBV2 and TRBJ2-1; TRBD1 is a possible D gene (6 bases). V lost 5 bases and J lost 8, with 13 bases in between. Germline loops: CDR1 SNHLY, CDR2 FYNNEI. CDR3 size: 13 residues. The CDR3 reads CASSLQGSDEQFF. The CDR3 bases are TGTGCCAGCAGTCTCCAGGGGAGCGATGAGCAGTTCTTC.

The chain carries TRBV11-2 and TRBJ2-1, with D possibly matching TRBD2 (5 bases). CDR1 SGHAT and CDR2 FQNNGV come from the germline V gene. V lost 1 base to trimming and J lost 6 bases, with 10 bases between them. The CDR3 sequence is 14 residues long. For the CDR3, the DNA is TGTGCCAGCAGCTTAGTAGTTGCGGGCAATGAGCAGTTCTTC. Protein: CASSLVVAGNEQFF.

This chain's CDR3 is CASSFYVGDRGYEQYF. The CDR3 DNA sequence: TGTGCCAGCAGTTTCTACGTCGGAGACAGGGGTTACGAGCAGTACTTC. This sequence joins TRBV27 and TRBJ2-7; 8 bases line up with TRBD1. The germline V gene has CDR1 MNHEY and CDR2 SMNVEV (reference sequence). The CDR3 totals 16 residues. J lost 4 bases, V lost 3 bases, and 11 bases had no gene match.

V and J are TRBV6-5 and TRBJ1-1; perhaps TRBD1 as D (5 bases). V was trimmed by 3 bases and J by 6 bases, leaving 11 bases between them. The germline CDR1 and CDR2 sequences are MNHEY and SVGAGI. The CDR3 covers 13 residues. CDR3 in DNA: TGTGCCAGCAGTTATCCAGGGTATGCTGAAGCTTTCTTT. Amino acid sequence: CASSYPGYAEAFF.

This chain links TRBV7-6 with TRBJ2-1; TRBD2 aligns across 9 bases. CDR3 length: 16 amino acids. The germline gives CDR1 SGHVS, CDR2 FNYEAQ. With 6 bases clipped from V and 4 bases from J, the junction kept 10 bases outside the gene matches. The CDR3: CASSVLAGTGYNEQFF. The DNA for the CDR3 is TGTGCCAGCAGTGTGCTAGCGGGAACGGGGTACAATGAGCAGTTCTTC.

This clone was recorded once. The chain combines TRBV5-6 with TRBJ2-3; TRBD2 aligns across 15 bases. This CDR3 comprises 16 residues. Germline V gene lookup returns CDR1 SGHDT and CDR2 YYEEEE. V lost 3 bases and J lost 2; bases outside the gene matches: 1. In nucleotides, the CDR3 is TGTGCCAGCAGCTGGACTAGCGGGAGGGTCACAGATACGCAGTATTTT. This codes for CASSWTSGRVTDTQYF.

The chain recombines TRBV6-6 with TRBJ1-1, with TRBD1 matching over 9 bases. J was trimmed by 5 bases and V by 8 bases; bases with no gene match: 12. Looked up from germline, CDR1 is MNHNY and CDR2 is SVGAGI (reference sequence). This CDR3 is 15 amino acids long. CDR3 loop: CASGPGGQGGTEAFF. Here the CDR3 DNA reads TGTGCCAGCGGTCCGGGGGGACAGGGAGGTACTGAAGCTTTCTTT.

The CDR3 sequence: CASSPLGYSSYEQYF. As DNA, the CDR3 is TGTGCCAGCAGCCCCTTGGGCTACTCCTCCTACGAGCAGTACTTC. The genes are TRBV3-1 (or the pseudogene TRBV3-2) and TRBJ2-7; D is ambiguous. CDR1 LGHDT and CDR2 YNNKEL come from the germline V gene (reference sequence). The CDR3 totals 15 residues. With 4 bases removed from V and 0 bases from J, the gap between germline ends came to 13 bases.

J is TRBJ1-1 and V is TRBV2; D perhaps matches TRBD1 (6 bases). The V gene's germline CDR1 is SNHLY and CDR2 FYNNEI. CDR3 length: 12 residues. The ends were cut back, 8 bases at V and 5 bases at J, with 12 bases in the middle. CDR3 amino acids: CASVKQGTEAFF. The CDR3 DNA follows: TGTGCCAGCGTAAAACAGGGTACTGAAGCTTTCTTT.

The rearrangement links TRBV10-2 to TRBJ1-4, with D tentatively TRBD1 (5 bases). The CDR3 covers 15 residues. Trimming cost V 5 bases and J 8 bases, with 18 bases left between them. CDR1 is WSHSY and CDR2 is SAAADI in the germline V gene. The CDR3 loop reads CASSRAGPREEKLFF. The CDR3 nucleotides are TGCGCCAGCAGTCGTGCCGGGCCCAGGGAAGAAAAACTGTTTTTT.

This clone was detected only once. This sequence joins TRBV7-2 and TRBJ2-5; 7 nucleotides agree with TRBD2. The CDR3 runs 14 residues. The junction had 6 bases not matched to a gene; V was cut back by 4 bases and J by 4 bases. The germline CDR1 and CDR2 sequences are SGHTA and FQGNSA. The CDR3 loop is CASSSLAGSETQYF. The DNA of the CDR3 is TGTGCCAGCAGCTCGTTAGCGGGTTCAGAGACCCAGTACTTC.

The chain carries TRBV7-3 and TRBJ2-3; 7 positions match TRBD2. J gave up 2 bases and V 0 bases, and 11 bases lay outside the gene matches. This CDR3 is built from 18 residues. Per the germline V gene, CDR1 is SGHTA and CDR2 is FQGTGA. The CDR3 region has the DNA TGTGCCAGCAGCTTAACAAGACTAGGCGGGAGCCCCACAGATACGCAGTATTTT. Protein: CASSLTRLGGSPTDTQYF.

The chain combines TRBV7-8 with TRBJ2-2, with TRBD2 matching 11 bases. The trim removed 5 bases at V and 5 bases at J, leaving 10 bases unmatched. The CDR3 sequence is 17 residues long. CDR1 and CDR2 from the germline V gene are SGHVS and FQNEAQ. CDR3 in DNA: TGTGCCAGCAGCAATCAACTAGCGGGAGAATATACCGGGGAGCTGTTTTTT. Translation gives CASSNQLAGEYTGELFF.

The chain is built from TRBV6-6 and TRBJ2-1; 13 bases agree with TRBD2. The CDR3 totals 16 residues. Per germline, CDR1 MNHNY and CDR2 SVGAGI (reference sequence). Trimming took 5 bases from V and 2 from J; bases not matched to a gene: 3. CDR3 region: CASSPLAGGPYNEQFF. The CDR3 nucleotides read TGTGCCAGCAGTCCACTAGCGGGAGGGCCCTACAATGAGCAGTTCTTC.

The chain uses TRBV5-6 and TRBJ2-7, with 10 bases matching TRBD2. This CDR3 has 13 residues. Germline CDR1 and CDR2: SGHDT and YYEEEE. After removal of 4 bases from V and 4 bases from J, the junction contained 2 bases not matched to a gene. In DNA, the CDR3 is TGTGCCAGCAGCCTTAGCGGGGGGTACGAGCAGTACGTC. Translating it yields CASSLSGGYEQYV.

CDR3 in amino acids: CASSGGQRQYF. The CDR3 coding sequence is TGTGCCAGCAGTGGGGGACAGAGGCAGTATTTT. The chain is built from TRBV25-1 and TRBJ2-3; 7 bases map to TRBD1. V lost 4 bases, J lost 11 bases, and 3 bases stayed unmatched. The CDR3 is made up of 11 amino acids. In germline, CDR1 is MGHDK, CDR2 SYGVNS.

The chain couples TRBV5-1 to TRBJ1-4, with unresolved D. Germline V gives CDR1 SGHRS, CDR2 YFSETQ. This CDR3 contains 15 residues. V dropped 4 bases and J dropped 5 bases, with 15 bases sitting between them. Here the CDR3 reads CASSTGRGSNEKLFF. The CDR3, as DNA: TGCGCCAGCAGCACCGGACGGGGAAGCAATGAAAAACTGTTTTTT.

CDR3 loop: CASSLGQGDYNEQFF. The CDR3 nucleotides are TGTGCCAGCAGCTTAGGACAGGGTGACTACAATGAGCAGTTCTTC. The J gene is TRBJ2-1, the V gene TRBV7-9; TRBD1 aligns across 7 bases. Germline trimming cut 1 base from V and 3 bases from J; bases unmatched to any gene: 3. CDR1 and CDR2 from the germline V gene are SEHNR and FQNEAQ (reference sequence). CDR3 length: 15 residues. The variable domain in full, with the rest retrieved from reference TRBV7-9 and TRBJ2-1, is DTGVSQNPRHKITKRGQNVTFRCDPISEHNRLYWYRQTLGQGPEFLTYFQNEAQLEKSRLLSDRFSAERPKGSFSTLEIQRTEQGDSAMYLCASSLGQGDYNEQFFGPGTRLTVL.

J is TRBJ2-5 and V is TRBV24-1; D unresolved. Germline CDR1 is KGHDR and CDR2 is SFDVKD. The CDR3 consists of 12 residues. With 3 bases removed from V and 5 bases from J, the gap between germline ends came to 6 bases. The CDR3 DNA is TGTGCCACCAGTGATCACGGGGAGACCCAGTACTTC. Amino acid sequence: CATSDHGETQYF.

This rearrangement joins TRBV4-1 to TRBJ1-2; D remains unclear. V dropped 1 base and J dropped 4 bases, with 13 bases sitting between them. Germline V gene data show CDR1 as MGHRA and CDR2 as YSYEKL. The CDR3 is 15 amino acids. For the CDR3, the DNA is TGCGCCAGCAGCCAAGGTCGCCCTTTCGGCTATGGCTACACCTTC. Protein: CASSQGRPFGYGYTF.

The CDR3: CAISRTGEDEQYV. CDR3 nucleotide sequence: TGTGCCATCAGCCGGACAGGGGAGGACGAGCAGTACGTC. This chain uses TRBV10-3 with TRBJ2-7, with TRBD1 matching 9 bases. Trimming took 6 bases from V and 5 from J; bases not matched to a gene: 5. Per germline, CDR1 ENHRY and CDR2 SYGVKD. The CDR3 length is 13 residues.

The gene calls are TRBV2 and TRBJ1-2, with D possibly being TRBD1 (6 bases). Trimming pared 5 bases from V and 4 bases from J, leaving 14 bases between. CDR1 is SNHLY and CDR2 is FYNNEI in the germline V gene. This CDR3 contains 14 residues. CDR3 nucleotide sequence: TGTGCCAGCAGTCTGGGGGGGGCTGGCTATGGCTACACCTTC. Amino acid sequence: CASSLGGAGYGYTF.

The gene calls are TRBV12-5 and TRBJ2-3, with 9 bases identical to TRBD2. The CDR3 consists of 14 residues. With 6 bases clipped from V and 6 bases from J, the junction kept 7 bases outside the gene matches. Germline-derived CDR1 and CDR2 are LGHNT and FRNRAP. The CDR3 DNA reads TGTGCTAGTGGATCCGGGACTAGCAGGGATACGCAGTATTTT. It specifies CASGSGTSRDTQYF.

The V and J genes are TRBV11-3 and TRBJ2-1; TRBD1 matches 10 bases. Germline V gene sequence: CDR1 SGHNT, CDR2 YENEEA. The CDR3 has 13 amino acids. The V and J ends lost 1 base and 15 bases, in that order; junction bases with no gene match: 6. The CDR3 nucleotides are TGTGCCAGCAGCTTAGGTTGGGACAGGGGTCCGTTCTTC. This sequence encodes CASSLGWDRGPFF.

The rearrangement links TRBV29-1 to TRBJ1-1; a weak D match, TRBD1 (5 bases). Germline V gene data show CDR1 as SQVTM and CDR2 as ANQGSEA. V gave up 6 bases and J gave up 3 bases, with 11 bases separating them. The CDR3 runs to 12 residues. The chain's CDR3 is CSVMDTYTEAFF. The CDR3, as DNA: TGCAGCGTGATGGACACTTACACTGAAGCTTTCTTT.

With regard to this clone: The junction departs from germline at one end; a sequencing error may be responsible. This chain joins TRBV7-7 and TRBJ2-2; D perhaps matches TRBD2 (5 bases). CDR3 length: 16 residues. The V gene's germline CDR1 is SSHAT and CDR2 FNYEAQ (reference sequence). The CDR3 is CASSLASGRNTGELFF. CDR3 bases: TGTGCTAGCAGCTTAGCATCTGGGAGGAACACCGGGGAGCTGTTTTTT. Supplemented by reference TRBV7-7 and TRBJ2-2, the full variable domain reads GAGVSQSPRYKVTKRGQDVTLRCDPISSHATLYWYQQALGQGPEFLTYFNYEAQPDKSGLPSDRFSAERPEGSISTLTIQRTEQRDSAMYRCASSLASGRNTGELFFGEGSRLTVL.

This chain links TRBV3-1 (or the pseudogene TRBV3-2) with TRBJ2-1, with 12 bases aligning to TRBD2. Germline CDR1 reads LGHDT; CDR2 reads YNNKEL (reference sequence). The CDR3 spans 18 residues. Trimming at V came to 0 bases and at J to 7 bases, leaving 10 bases not matched to a gene. Here the CDR3 DNA reads TGTGCCAGCAGCCAAGAATTGTGGCTAGCGGGAGGGTTGAATGAGCAGTTCTTC. Translating gives CASSQELWLAGGLNEQFF.

The V call is TRBV5-1, the J call TRBJ2-2; 7 bases map to TRBD2. The germline V gene has CDR1 SGHRS and CDR2 YFSETQ. This CDR3 is built from 15 residues. Losses at the gene ends were 3 bases for V and 6 bases for J; bases not matched to a gene: 8. CDR3 sequence (DNA): TGCGCCAGCAGCTGGACTAGTCCTCCTCCCGGGGAGCTGTTTTTT. Protein: CASSWTSPPPGELFF.